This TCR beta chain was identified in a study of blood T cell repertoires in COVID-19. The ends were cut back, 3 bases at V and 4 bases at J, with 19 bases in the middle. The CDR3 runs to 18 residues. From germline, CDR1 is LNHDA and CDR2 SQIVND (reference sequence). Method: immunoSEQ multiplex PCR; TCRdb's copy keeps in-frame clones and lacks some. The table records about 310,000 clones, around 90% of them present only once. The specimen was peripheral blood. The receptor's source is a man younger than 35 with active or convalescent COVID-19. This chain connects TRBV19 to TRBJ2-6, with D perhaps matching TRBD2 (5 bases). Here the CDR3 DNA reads TGTGCCAGTAGTATCGGTCTAGCCCGTCCTCTCGGGGCCAACGTCCTGACTTTC. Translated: CASSIGLARPLGANVLTF.